This T cell receptor (beta chain) was identified in a study of CD8 T cells in ankylosing spondylitis. Whole-study findings and limits: The authors reported significant enrichment of disease-linked clones in matched ankylosing spondylitis synovial fluid. The study identified a TCR beta motif of 7 or 8 highly homologous variants that appeared characteristic of ankylosing spondylitis blood.

Looked up from germline, CDR1 is SNHLY and CDR2 is FYNNEI. This CDR3 region has 13 residues. The V gene lost 2 bases and the J gene lost 8 bases, with 11 bases spanning the gap. TCRdb ran MiXCR on the 5' RACE reads and lists one entry per CDR3 protein. The profile shows around 18,000 distinct CDR3 sequences, 7% to 10% of them singletons. This clonotype has a handful of counts. What it binds is not known. The clonotype comes from a male donor with ankylosing spondylitis or in good health (not recorded which). The rearrangement joins TRBV2 to TRBJ2-3; D gene ambiguous. The sequenced sample was blood. As DNA, the CDR3 is TGTGCCAGCAGTGAACGGCAACTTGGTACGCAGTATTTT. This codes for CASSERQLGTQYF.